These T cell receptor beta chains were read from a single sample in a study of PD-L1 blockade in urothelial cancer. TCRdb's copy holds only in-frame clones and misses some; the assay was immunoSEQ multiplex PCR. The data show roughly 90,000 clones, roughly 90% seen once. The material sequenced was PBMCs, taken around atezolizumab (anti-PD-L1) treatment. Receptors were obtained from a woman at least 80 years old with urothelial cancer. Both conserved end residues are part of each CDR3. D genes are given only for firm matches. A clone size is listed for some rows: how often the clone was seen (once, few, many), or a class if it is expanded.

d_gene	abundance	v_gene	j_gene	CDR3nt	CDR3aa
TRBD1	NA	TRBV6-5	TRBJ2-1	TGTGCCAGCACCCAACCCACCGGGACAGGGGGTGAGCAGTTCTTC	CASTQPTGTGGEQFF
NA	NA	TRBV5-1	TRBJ2-1	TGCGCCAGCAGCTTGACTAGTTTGGGCTACAATGAGCAGTTCTTC	CASSLTSLGYNEQFF
NA	NA	TRBV27	TRBJ1-2	TGTGCCAGCAGTCCACACCAGGGGAACTATGGCTACACCTTC	CASSPHQGNYGYTF
NA	NA	TRBV4-1	TRBJ2-7	TGCGCCAGCAGCTTCGAGGGTTACGAGCAGTACTTC	CASSFEGYEQYF
NA	NA	TRBV21-1	TRBJ1-1	TGTGCCAGCAGCCCAAAATTGGGGACACTGAACACTGAAGCTTTCTTT	CASSPKLGTLNTEAFF
TRBD2	NA	TRBV5-1	TRBJ2-5	TGCGCCAGCAGCCTAGCCGCACTAGGACTAGCGGGAGTAGAGACCCAGTACTTC	CASSLAALGLAGVETQYF
TRBD2	once	TRBV9	TRBJ2-5	TGTGCCAGCGATCCGGGAGGGACGGCGGAGACCCAGTACTTC	CASDPGGTAETQYF
NA	NA	TRBV18	TRBJ2-1	TGTGCCAGCTCACCACCGAGGGCCAGCTCCTACAATGAGCAGTTCTTC	CASSPPRASSYNEQFF
NA	NA	TRBV20-1	TRBJ2-1	TGCAGTGCCTCCCCTAGGGGCGAGCAGTTCTTC	CSASPRGEQFF
NA	once	TRBV30	TRBJ2-7	TGTGCCTGGGGACTCGGGGGCTACGAGCAGTACTTC	CAWGLGGYEQYF
TRBD2	NA	TRBV10-1	TRBJ2-2	TGCGCCAGCAGGACCGGGGGGACCGGGGAGCTGTTTTTT	CASRTGGTGELFF
NA	once	TRBV4-1	TRBJ1-5	TGCGCCAGCAGGCTTCGGGACACAGGAAGCAATCAGCCCCAGCATTTT	CASRLRDTGSNQPQHF
TRBD2	NA	TRBV7-8	TRBJ2-5	TGTGCCAGCAGCTTAGATGGACTAGCGGCTCGCCAAGAGACCCAGTACTTC	CASSLDGLAARQETQYF
NA	NA	TRBV4-2	TRBJ2-7	TGTGCCAGCAGCCAAGGCAATGGCGGGGCAGCCTACGAGCAGTACTTC	CASSQGNGGAAYEQYF
TRBD1	NA	TRBV25-1	TRBJ2-3	TGTGCCAGCAGTGATCCGGGTCTCAGGGGGCCGATAAATACGCAGTATTTT	CASSDPGLRGPINTQYF